This TCR beta chain was sequenced during a study of blood T cells in healthy people across ages. Overall study findings and caveats: Diversity estimated from one million T cells was considered an underestimate. Per million T cells, TCR beta diversity dropped roughly linearly as age increased.

Then a second PCR, running about 6 to 11 cycles, was carried out with a sample-barcoded 5' primer and a J-beta primer mix. The authors tagged each cDNA molecule using a template-switch adaptor with 12 random nucleotides. TCRdb reprocessed the 5' RACE reads with MiXCR, giving one entry per CDR3 protein. The sample consists of 780,000 or so distinct CDR3 sequences, 45% to 70% of them appearing once. Germline CDR1 is SQVTM and CDR2 is ANQGSEA. CDR3 size: 14 residues. V lost 5 bases to trimming and J lost 1 base; unmatched junction nucleotides: 2. The sample holds one count of this clonotype. The target antigen is unknown. Without the conserved terminal phenylalanine or tryptophan, this CDR3 likely stems from a read error. A minimum of 7 million PBMCs was isolated per sample.

The sample consisted of blood. The gene calls are TRBV29-1 and TRBJ2-2; 9 positions match TRBD1. The origin of this receptor is a man aged 35 to 55 in good health. The CDR3 here is CSVPGQGNTGELFC. The CDR3 bases are TGCAGCGTTCCGGGACAGGGGAACACCGGGGAGCTGTTTTGT.